This T cell receptor beta chain was sequenced for a study of cytomegalovirus exposure and HLA in healthy donors. Turning to the study itself: Among the roughly 380 donors who were genotyped, approximately 84% fell in the genetic ancestry cluster that is associated with self-reported Caucasian donors.

Whole-study findings and limits: Most of the TCR beta V segments (in an earlier analysis) were productive either about 87% or about 30% of the time. A later analysis appeared to link common viral pathogens to several of the most significant clusters. Reports indicated that the classifier achieved high specificity and sensitivity in diagnosing cytomegalovirus status.

V was trimmed by 1 base and J by 1 base, leaving 4 bases between them. The CDR3 consists of 13 residues. Germline V gene sequence: CDR1 MDHEN, CDR2 SYDVKM. Concerning this clone itself: Its antigen is not known.

The primer mix had 60 Vbeta and 13 Jbeta primers. Sequencing used immunoSEQ multiplex PCR; TCRdb keeps in-frame clones, though not all of them. The data contain about 200,000 clones, approximately 82% of them singletons. This rearrangement joins TRBV28 to TRBJ1-1; no definite D call. The sample was PBMCs. The origin of this receptor is a woman between 18 and 29 years old in good health and CMV-seronegative. CDR3 sequence (DNA): TGTGCCAGCAGTTTATCCGGGAACACTGAAGCTTTCTTT. This gives the protein CASSLSGNTEAFF.